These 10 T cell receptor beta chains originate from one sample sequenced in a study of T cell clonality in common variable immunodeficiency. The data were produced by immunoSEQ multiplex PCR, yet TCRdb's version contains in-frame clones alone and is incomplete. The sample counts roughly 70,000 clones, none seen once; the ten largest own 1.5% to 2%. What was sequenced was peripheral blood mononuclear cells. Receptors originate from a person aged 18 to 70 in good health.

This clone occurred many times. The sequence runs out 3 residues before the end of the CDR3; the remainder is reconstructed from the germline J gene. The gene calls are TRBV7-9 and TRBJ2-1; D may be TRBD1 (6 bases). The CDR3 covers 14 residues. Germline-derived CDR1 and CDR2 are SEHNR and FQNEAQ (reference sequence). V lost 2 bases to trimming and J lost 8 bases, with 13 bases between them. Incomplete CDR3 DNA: TGTGCCAGCAGCTTAATACAGGGAACCGATGAG. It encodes CASSLIQGTDE. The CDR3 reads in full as CASSLIQGTDEQFF.

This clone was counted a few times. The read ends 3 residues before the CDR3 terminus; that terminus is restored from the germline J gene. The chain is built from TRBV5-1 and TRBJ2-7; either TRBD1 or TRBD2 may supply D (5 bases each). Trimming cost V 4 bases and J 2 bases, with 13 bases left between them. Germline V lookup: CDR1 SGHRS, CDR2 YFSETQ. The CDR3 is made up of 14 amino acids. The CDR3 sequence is CASSTSQGAYEQYF. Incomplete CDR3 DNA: TGCGCCAGCAGCACGAGCCAGGGAGCCTACGAG. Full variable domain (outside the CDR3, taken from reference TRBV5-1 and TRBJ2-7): KAGVTQTPRYLIKTRGQQVTLSCSPISGHRSVSWYQQTPGQGLQFLFEYFSETQRNKGNFPGRFSGRQFSNSRSEMNVSTLELGDSALYLCASSTSQGAYEQYFGPGTRLTVT.

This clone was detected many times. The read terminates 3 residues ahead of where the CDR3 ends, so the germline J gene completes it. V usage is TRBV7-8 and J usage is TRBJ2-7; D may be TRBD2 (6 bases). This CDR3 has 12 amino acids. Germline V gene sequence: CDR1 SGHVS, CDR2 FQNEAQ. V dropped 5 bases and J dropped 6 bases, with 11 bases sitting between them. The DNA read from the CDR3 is TGTGCCAGCAGCCCCGGGGGTTCCGAG. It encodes CASSPGGSE. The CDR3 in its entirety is CASSPGGSEQYF.

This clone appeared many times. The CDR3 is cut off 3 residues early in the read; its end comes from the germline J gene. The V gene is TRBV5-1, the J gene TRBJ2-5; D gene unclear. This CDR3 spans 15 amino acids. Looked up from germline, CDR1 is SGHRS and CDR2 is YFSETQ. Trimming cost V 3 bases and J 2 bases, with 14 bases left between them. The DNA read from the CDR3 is TGCGCCAGCAGCTCGACCTCCGGGTTACAAGAGACC. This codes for CASSSTSGLQET. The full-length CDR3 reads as CASSSTSGLQETQYF.

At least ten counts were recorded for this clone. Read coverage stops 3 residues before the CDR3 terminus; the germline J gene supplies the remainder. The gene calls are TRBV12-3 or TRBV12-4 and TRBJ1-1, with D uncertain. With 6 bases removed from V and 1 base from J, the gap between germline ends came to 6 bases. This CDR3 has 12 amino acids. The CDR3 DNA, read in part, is TGTGCCAGCAGACCAGGGAACACTGAA. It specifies CASRPGNTE. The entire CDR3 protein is CASRPGNTEAFF.

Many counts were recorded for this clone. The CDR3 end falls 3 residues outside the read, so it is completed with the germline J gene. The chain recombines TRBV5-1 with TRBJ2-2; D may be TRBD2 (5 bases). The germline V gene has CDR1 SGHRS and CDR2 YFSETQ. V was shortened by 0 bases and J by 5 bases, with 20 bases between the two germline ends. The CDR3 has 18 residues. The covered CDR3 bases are TGCGCCAGCAGCTTGGTAGGATTGGACTCCACGAGGACCGGGGAG. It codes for CASSLVGLDSTRTGE. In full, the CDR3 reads CASSLVGLDSTRTGELFF.

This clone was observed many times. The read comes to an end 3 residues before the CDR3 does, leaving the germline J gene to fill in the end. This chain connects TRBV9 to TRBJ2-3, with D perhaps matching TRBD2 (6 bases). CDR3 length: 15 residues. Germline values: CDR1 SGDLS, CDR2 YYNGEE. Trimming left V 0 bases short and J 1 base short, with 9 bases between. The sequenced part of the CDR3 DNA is TGTGCCAGCAGCGTAGTCGGCGGGGGCACAGATACG. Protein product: CASSVVGGGTDT. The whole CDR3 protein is CASSVVGGGTDTQYF.

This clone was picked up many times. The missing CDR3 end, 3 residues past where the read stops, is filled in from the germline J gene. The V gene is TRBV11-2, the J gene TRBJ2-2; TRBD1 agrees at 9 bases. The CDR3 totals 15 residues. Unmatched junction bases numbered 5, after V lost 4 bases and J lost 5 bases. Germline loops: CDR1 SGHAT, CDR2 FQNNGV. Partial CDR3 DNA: TGTGCCAGCAGCTCCGGGACAGGGTCGACCGGGGAG. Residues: CASSSGTGSTGE. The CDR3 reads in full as CASSSGTGSTGELFF.

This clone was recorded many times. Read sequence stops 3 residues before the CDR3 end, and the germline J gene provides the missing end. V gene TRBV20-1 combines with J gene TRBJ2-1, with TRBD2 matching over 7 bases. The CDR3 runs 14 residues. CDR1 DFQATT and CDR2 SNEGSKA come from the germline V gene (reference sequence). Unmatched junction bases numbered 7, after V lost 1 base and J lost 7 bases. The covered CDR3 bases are TGCAGTGCTAGAGTGGTTGGGGGGGGAAATGAG. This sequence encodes CSARVVGGGNE. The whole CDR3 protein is CSARVVGGGNEQFF.

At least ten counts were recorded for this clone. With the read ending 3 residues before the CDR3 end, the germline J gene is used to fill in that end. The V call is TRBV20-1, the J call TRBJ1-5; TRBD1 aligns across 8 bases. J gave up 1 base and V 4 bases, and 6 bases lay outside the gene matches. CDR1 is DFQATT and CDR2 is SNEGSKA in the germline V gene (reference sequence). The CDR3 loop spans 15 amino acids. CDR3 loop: CSATRGRDSNQPQHF. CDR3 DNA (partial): TGCAGTGCTACCAGGGGGCGCGACAGCAATCAGCCC.